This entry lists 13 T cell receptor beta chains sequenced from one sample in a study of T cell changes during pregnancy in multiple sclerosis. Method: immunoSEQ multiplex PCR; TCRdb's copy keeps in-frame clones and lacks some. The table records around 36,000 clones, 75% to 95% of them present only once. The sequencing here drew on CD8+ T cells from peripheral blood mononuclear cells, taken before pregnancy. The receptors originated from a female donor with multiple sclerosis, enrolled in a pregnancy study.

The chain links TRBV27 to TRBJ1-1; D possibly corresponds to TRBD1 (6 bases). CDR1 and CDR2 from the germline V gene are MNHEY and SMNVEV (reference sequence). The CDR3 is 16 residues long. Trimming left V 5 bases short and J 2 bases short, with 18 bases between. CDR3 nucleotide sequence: TGTGCCAGCAGTGATCAACCGGGACATCGAAACACTGAAGCTTTCTTT. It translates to CASSDQPGHRNTEAFF.

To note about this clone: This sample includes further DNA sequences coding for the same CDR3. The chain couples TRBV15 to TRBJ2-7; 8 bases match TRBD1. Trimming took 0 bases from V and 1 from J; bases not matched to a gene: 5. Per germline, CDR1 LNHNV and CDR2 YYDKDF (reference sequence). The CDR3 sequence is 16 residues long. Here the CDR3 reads CATSRDKGTGSYEQYF. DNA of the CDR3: TGTGCCACCAGCAGAGATAAGGGGACAGGATCCTACGAGCAGTACTTC.

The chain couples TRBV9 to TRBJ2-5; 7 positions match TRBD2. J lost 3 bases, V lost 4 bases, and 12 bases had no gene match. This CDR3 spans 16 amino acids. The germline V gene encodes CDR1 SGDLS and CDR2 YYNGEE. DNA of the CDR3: TGTGCCAGCAGCAGAAGGCCGGAGCGGGGTAAAGAGACCCAGTACTTC. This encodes CASSRRPERGKETQYF.

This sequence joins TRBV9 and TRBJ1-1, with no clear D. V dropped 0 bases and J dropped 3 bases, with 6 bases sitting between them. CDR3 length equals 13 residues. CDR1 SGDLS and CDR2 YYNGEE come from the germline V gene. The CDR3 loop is CASSVGGDTEAFF. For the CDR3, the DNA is TGTGCCAGCAGCGTAGGGGGAGACACTGAAGCTTTCTTT.

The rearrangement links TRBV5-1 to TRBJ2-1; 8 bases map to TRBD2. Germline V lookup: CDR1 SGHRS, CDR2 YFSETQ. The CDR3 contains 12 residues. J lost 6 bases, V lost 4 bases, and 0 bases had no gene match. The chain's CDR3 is CASSAGGNEQFF. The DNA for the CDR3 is TGCGCCAGCAGCGCGGGGGGCAATGAGCAGTTCTTC.

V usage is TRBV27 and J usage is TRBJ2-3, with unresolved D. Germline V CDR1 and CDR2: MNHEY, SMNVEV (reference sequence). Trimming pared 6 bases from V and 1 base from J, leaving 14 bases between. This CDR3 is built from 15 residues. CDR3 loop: CASRNTLGGTDTQYF. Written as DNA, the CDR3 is TGTGCCAGCAGAAATACTCTTGGAGGCACAGATACGCAGTATTTT.

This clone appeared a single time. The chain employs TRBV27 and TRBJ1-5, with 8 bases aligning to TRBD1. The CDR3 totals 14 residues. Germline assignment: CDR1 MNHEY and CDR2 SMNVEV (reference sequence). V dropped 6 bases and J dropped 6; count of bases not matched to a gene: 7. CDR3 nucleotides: TGTGCCAGCAGAGAACAGGGGGGAGGTCAGCCCCAGCATTTT. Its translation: CASREQGGGQPQHF.

The CDR3, as DNA: TGTGCCACCTCGGGACAGTCGAGCTCCTACAATGAGCAGTTCTTC. Amino acid sequence: CATSGQSSSYNEQFF. The chain recombines TRBV14 with TRBJ2-1, with TRBD1 identical over 7 bases. The germline V gene has CDR1 SGHDN and CDR2 FVKESK. V lost 10 bases, J lost 0 bases, and 9 bases stayed unmatched. CDR3 length: 15 residues. The whole variable domain, remainder taken from reference TRBV14 and TRBJ2-1, is EAGVTQFPSHSVIEKGQTVTLRCDPISGHDNLYWYRRVMGKEIKFLLHFVKESKQDESGMPNNRFLAERTGGTYSTLKVQPAELEDSGVYFCATSGQSSSYNEQFFGPGTRLTVL.

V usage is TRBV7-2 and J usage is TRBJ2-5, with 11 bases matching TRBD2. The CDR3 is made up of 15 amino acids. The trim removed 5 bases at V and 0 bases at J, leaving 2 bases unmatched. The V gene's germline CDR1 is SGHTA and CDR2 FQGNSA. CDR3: CASSATSGNQETQYF. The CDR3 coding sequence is TGTGCCAGCAGCGCGACTAGCGGGAACCAAGAGACCCAGTACTTC.

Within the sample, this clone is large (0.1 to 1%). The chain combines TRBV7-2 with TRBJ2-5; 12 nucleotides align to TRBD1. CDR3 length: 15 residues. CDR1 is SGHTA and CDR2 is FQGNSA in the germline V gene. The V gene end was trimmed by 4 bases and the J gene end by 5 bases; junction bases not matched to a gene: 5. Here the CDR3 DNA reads TGTGCCAGCAGCTCCAGGGACAGGGGGCTGGAGACCCAGTACTTC. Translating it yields CASSSRDRGLETQYF.

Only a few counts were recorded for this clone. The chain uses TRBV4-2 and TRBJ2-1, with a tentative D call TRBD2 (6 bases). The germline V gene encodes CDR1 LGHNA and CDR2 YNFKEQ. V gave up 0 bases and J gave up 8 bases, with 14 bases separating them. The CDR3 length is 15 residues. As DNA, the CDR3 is TGTGCCAGCAGCCAAGATCATCTAGCGAGGGATGAGCAGTTCTTC. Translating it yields CASSQDHLARDEQFF.

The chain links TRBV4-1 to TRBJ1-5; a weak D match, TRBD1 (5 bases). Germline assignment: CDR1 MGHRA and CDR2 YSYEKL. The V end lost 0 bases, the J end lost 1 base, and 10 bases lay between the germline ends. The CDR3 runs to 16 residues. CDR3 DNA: TGCGCCAGCAGCCAAGAAGGGGCGCCGAGCAATCAGCCCCAGCATTTT. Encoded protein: CASSQEGAPSNQPQHF.

The CDR3 region is CASTDNPIEREDDNEQFF. As DNA, the CDR3 is TGTGCCAGCACAGATAATCCGATAGAGCGGGAGGACGACAATGAGCAGTTCTTC. This chain uses TRBV6-4 with TRBJ2-1, with 9 bases identical to TRBD2. The trim removed 7 bases at V and 5 bases at J, leaving 18 bases unmatched. In germline, CDR1 is MRHNA, CDR2 SNTAGT. CDR3 length equals 18 residues.